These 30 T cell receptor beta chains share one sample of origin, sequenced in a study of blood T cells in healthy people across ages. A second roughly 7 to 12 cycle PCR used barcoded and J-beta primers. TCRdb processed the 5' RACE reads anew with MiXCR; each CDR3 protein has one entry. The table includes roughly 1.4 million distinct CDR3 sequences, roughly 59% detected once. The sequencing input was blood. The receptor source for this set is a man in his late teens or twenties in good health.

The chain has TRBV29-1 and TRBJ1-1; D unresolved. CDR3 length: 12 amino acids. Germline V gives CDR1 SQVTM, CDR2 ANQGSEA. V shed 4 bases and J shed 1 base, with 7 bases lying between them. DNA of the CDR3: TGCAGCGTTGTTAATGGGAACACTGAAGCTTTCTTT. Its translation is CSVVNGNTEAFF.

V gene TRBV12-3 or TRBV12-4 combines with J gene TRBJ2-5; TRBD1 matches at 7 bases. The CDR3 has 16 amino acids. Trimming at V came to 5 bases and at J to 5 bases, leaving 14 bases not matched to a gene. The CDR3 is CASSTGQGVGRETQYF. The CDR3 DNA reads TGTGCCAGCAGTACCGGGCAGGGGGTTGGGCGGGAGACCCAGTACTTC.

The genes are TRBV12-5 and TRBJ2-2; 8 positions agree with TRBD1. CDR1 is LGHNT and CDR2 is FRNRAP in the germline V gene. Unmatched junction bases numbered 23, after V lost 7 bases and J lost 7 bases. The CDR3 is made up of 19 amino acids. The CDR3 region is CASALLTWSGTGLNGELFF. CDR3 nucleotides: TGTGCTAGTGCCTTGCTTACTTGGTCCGGGACAGGCCTTAACGGGGAGCTGTTTTTT.

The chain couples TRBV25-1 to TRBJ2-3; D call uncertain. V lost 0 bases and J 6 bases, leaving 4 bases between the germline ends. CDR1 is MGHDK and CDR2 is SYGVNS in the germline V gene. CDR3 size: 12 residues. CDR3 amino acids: CASSEYVDTQYF. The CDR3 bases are TGTGCCAGCAGTGAATACGTGGATACGCAGTATTTT.

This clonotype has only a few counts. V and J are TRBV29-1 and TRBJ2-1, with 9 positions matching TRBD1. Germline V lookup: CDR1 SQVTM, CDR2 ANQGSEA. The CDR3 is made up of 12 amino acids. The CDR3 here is CSIGTGLNEQFF. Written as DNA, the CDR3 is TGCAGTATAGGGACAGGGTTAAATGAGCAGTTCTTC.

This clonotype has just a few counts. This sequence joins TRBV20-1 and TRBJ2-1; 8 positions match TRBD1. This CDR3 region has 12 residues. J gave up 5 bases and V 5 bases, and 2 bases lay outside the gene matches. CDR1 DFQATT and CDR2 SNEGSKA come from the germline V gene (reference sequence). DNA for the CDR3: TGCAGTGCTCAGGACAGGGACAATGAGCAGTTCTTC. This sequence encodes CSAQDRDNEQFF.

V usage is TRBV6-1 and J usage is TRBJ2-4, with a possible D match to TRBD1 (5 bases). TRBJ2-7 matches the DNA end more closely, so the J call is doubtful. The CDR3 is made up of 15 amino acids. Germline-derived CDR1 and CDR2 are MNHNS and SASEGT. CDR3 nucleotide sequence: TGTGCCAGCAGTGTGACAGCGTCTCTCTCCTACGAGCAGTACTTC. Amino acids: CASSVTASLSYEQYF.

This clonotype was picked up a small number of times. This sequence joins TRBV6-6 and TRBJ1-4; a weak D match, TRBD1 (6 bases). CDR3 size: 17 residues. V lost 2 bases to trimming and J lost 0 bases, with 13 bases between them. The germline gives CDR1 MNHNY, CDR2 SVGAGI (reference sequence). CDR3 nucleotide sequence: TGTGCCAGCAGTTACGCCATGGACAGCTCAACTAATGAAAAACTGTTTTTT. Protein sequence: CASSYAMDSSTNEKLFF.

CDR3 sequence (DNA): TGTGCCAGCAGCCATACAACGGGCTGGGCTTACGAGCAGTACTTC. Translated, it gives CASSHTTGWAYEQYF. This rearrangement joins TRBV27 to TRBJ2-7; D uncertain. This CDR3 is 15 amino acids long. Trimming removed 6 bases from V and 4 bases from J, with 19 bases in between. CDR1 and CDR2 from the germline V gene are MNHEY and SMNVEV (reference sequence).

CDR3 in DNA: TGCGCCAGCAGCCCGCCCAAGATTACGGGACAGGACAACACCGGGGAGCTGTTTTTT. Amino acid sequence: CASSPPKITGQDNTGELFF. The chain recombines TRBV4-1 with TRBJ2-2; 8 bases agree with TRBD1. Germline V CDR1 and CDR2: MGHRA, YSYEKL. V shed 4 bases, J shed 2 bases, and the junction held 15 bases outside the gene matches. There are 19 residues in the CDR3.

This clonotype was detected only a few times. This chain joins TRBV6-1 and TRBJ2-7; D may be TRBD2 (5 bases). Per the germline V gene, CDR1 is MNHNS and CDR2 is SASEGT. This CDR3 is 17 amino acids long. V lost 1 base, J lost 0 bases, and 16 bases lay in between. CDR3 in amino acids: CASSEDSRVLSSYEQYF. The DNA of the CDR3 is TGTGCCAGCAGTGAAGACTCGCGGGTTCTTAGCTCCTACGAGCAGTACTTC.

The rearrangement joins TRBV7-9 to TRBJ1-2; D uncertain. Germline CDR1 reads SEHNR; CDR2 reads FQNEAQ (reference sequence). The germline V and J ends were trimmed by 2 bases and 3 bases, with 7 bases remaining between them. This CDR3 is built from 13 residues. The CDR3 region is CASSLIDYYGYTF. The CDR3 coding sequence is TGTGCCAGCAGCTTAATCGATTACTATGGCTACACCTTC.

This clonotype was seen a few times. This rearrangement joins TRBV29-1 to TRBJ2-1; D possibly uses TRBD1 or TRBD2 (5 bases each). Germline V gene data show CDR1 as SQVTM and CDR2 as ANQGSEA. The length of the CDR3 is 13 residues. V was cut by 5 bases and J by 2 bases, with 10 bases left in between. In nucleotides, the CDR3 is TGCAGCGTTTCAGGGACGGCCTACAATGAGCAGTTCTTC. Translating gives CSVSGTAYNEQFF.

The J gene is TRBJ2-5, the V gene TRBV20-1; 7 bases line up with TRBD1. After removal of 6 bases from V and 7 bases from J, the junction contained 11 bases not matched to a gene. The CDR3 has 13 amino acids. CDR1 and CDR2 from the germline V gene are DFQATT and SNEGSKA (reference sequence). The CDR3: CSAKSGTDVTQYF. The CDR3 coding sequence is TGCAGTGCGAAGTCCGGGACAGACGTGACCCAGTACTTC.

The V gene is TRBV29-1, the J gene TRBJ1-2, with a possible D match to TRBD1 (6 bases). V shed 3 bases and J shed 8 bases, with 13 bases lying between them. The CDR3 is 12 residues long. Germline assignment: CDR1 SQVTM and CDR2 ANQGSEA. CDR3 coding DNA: TGCAGCGTTGACGAGGGGGGACTCGGCTACACCTTC. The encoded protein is CSVDEGGLGYTF.

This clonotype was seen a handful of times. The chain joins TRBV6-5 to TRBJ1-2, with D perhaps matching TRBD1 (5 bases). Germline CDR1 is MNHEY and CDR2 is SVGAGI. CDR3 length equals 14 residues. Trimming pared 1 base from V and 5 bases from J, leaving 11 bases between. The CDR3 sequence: CASSYLGDQYGYTF. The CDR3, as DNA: TGTGCCAGCAGTTACTTAGGGGATCAATATGGCTACACCTTC.

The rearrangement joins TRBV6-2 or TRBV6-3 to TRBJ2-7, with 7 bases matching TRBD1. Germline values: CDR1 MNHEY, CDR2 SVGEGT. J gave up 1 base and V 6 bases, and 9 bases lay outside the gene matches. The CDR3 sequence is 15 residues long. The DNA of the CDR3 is TGTGCCAGCAGGAGAACAGGGGCTGAGTCCTACGAGCAGTACTTC. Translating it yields CASRRTGAESYEQYF.

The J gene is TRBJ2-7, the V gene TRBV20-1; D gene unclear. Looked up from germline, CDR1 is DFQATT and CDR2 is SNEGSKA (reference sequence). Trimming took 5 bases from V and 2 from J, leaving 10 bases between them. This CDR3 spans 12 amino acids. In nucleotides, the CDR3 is TGCAGTGCTGGCTCGTTGCCCTACGAGCAGTACTTC. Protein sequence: CSAGSLPYEQYF.

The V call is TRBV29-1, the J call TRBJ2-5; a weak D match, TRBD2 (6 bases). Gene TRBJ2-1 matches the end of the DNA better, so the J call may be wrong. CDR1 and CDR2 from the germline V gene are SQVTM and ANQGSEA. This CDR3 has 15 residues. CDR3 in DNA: TGCAGCGTTGGCCGATCGGACTACGCGCAAGAGACCCAGTTCTTC. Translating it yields CSVGRSDYAQETQFF.

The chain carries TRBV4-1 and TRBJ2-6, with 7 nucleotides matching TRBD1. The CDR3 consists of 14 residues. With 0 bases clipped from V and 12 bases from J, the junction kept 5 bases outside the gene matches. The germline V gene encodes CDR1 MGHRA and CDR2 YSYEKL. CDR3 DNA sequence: TGCGCCAGCAGCCAAGAAAGAGCAGGGGGCGTCCTGACTTTC. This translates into CASSQERAGGVLTF.

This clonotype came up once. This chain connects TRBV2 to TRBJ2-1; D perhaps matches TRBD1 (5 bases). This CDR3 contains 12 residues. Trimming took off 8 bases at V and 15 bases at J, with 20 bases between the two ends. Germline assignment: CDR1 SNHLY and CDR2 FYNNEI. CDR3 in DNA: TGTGCCAGCGGGCGACAGCTCCTCGTCAGGTTCTTC. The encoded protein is CASGRQLLVRFF.

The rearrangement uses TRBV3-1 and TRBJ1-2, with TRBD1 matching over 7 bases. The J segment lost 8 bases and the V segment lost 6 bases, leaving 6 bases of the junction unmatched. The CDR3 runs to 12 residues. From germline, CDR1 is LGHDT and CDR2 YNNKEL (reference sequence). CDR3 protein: CASREADRGYTF. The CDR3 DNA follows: TGTGCCAGCAGGGAAGCGGACAGGGGCTACACCTTC.

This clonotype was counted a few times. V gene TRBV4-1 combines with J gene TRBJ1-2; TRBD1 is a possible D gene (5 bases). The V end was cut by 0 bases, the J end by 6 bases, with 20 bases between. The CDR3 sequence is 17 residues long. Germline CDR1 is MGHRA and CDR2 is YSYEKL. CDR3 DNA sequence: TGCGCCAGCAGCCAAGATAGTCGGCCGGACAAGCTCAATGGCTACACCTTC. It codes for CASSQDSRPDKLNGYTF.

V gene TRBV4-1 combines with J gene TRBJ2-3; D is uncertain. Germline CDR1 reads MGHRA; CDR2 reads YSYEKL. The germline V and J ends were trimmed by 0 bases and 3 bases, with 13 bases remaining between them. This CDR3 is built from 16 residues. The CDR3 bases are TGCGCCAGCAGCCAAGACGGGCAGGTCAGGACAGATACGCAGTATTTT. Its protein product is CASSQDGQVRTDTQYF.

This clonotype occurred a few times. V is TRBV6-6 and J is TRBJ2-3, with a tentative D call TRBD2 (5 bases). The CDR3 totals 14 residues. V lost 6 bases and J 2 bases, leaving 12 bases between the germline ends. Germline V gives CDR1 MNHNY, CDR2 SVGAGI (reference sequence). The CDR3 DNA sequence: TGTGCCAGCAGAGGCGCGGACTCCACAGATACGCAGTATTTT. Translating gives CASRGADSTDTQYF.

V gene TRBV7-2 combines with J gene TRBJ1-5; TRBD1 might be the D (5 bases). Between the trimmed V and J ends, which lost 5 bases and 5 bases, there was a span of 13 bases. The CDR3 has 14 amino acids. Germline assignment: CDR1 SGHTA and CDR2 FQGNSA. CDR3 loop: CASSHQGAHQPQHF. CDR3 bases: TGTGCCAGCAGCCATCAGGGAGCTCATCAGCCCCAGCATTTT. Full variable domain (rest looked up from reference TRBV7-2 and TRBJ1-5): GAGVSQSPSNKVTEKGKDVELRCDPISGHTALYWYRQSLGQGLEFLIYFQGNSAPDKSGLPSDRFSAERTGGSVSTLTIQRTQQEDSAVYLCASSHQGAHQPQHFGDGTRLSIL.

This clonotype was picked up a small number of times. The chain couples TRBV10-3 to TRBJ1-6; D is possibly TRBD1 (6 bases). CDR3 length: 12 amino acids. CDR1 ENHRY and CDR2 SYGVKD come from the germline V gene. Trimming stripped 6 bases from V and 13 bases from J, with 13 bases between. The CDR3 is CAIRGAEYPLHF. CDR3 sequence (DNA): TGTGCCATCAGGGGGGCGGAATATCCCCTCCACTTT.

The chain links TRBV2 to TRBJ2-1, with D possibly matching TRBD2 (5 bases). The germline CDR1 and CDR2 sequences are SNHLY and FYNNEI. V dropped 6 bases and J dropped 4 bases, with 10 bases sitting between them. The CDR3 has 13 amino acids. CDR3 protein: CASRGGLYNEQFF. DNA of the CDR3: TGTGCCAGCAGGGGCGGGCTGTACAATGAGCAGTTCTTC.

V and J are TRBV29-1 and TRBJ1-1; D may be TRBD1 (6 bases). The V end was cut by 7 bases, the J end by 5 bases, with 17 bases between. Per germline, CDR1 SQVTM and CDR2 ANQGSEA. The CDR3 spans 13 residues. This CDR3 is CSALHRVGTEAFF. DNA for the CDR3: TGCAGCGCACTGCACAGGGTGGGGACTGAAGCTTTCTTT.

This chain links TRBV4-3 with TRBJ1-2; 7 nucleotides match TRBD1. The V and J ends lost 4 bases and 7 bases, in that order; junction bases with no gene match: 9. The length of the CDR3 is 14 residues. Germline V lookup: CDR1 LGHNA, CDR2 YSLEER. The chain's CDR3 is CASSPYVSGGGYTF. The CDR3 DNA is TGCGCCAGCAGCCCTTATGTGTCAGGGGGTGGCTACACCTTC.